This T cell receptor (beta chain) was retrieved from a study of cytotoxic CD8 clonotypes in ibrutinib-treated CLL. The CDR3 length is 16 residues. Germline assignment: CDR1 SSHAT and CDR2 FNYEAQ (reference sequence). Generated by immunoSEQ multiplex PCR, the TCRdb table keeps only in-frame clones and is missing some. The sample records around 250,000 clones, 70% being singletons. A word on this clone: Compared with germline, one end of the junction differs, possibly owing to a read error.

About 2.2 micrograms of genomic DNA came from cryopreserved PBMCs for TCR beta libraries. This receptor was identified in a human donor with chronic lymphocytic leukemia. Sequencing used PBMCs, obtained after 24 months of ibrutinib treatment. The J gene is TRBJ2-1, the V gene TRBV7-7, with 16 bases identical to TRBD2. Here the CDR3 reads CASSPGLAGGVREQFF. In DNA, the CDR3 is TGTGCTAGCAGCCCGGGACTAGCGGGAGGGGTGCGGGAGCAGTTCTTC.